This TCR beta chain stems from a study of blood T cell repertoires in COVID-19. Profiling relied on immunoSEQ multiplex PCR, and the TCRdb table lists in-frame clones only, not all of them. The table has roughly 50,000 clones, 85% to 90% seen once. The specimen sequenced was peripheral blood. The TCR was taken from a woman aged 55-69 years with acute or convalescent COVID-19.

The chain's CDR3 is CASSLLGAGGEYF. DNA for the CDR3: TGTGCCAGCAGCTTATTAGGGGCAGGGGGCGAGTATTTT. V usage is TRBV7-2 and J usage is TRBJ2-3; 8 positions agree with TRBD1. The CDR3 is made up of 13 amino acids. Trimming took 2 bases from V and 13 from J; bases not matched to a gene: 8. Germline-derived CDR1 and CDR2 are SGHTA and FQGNSA.